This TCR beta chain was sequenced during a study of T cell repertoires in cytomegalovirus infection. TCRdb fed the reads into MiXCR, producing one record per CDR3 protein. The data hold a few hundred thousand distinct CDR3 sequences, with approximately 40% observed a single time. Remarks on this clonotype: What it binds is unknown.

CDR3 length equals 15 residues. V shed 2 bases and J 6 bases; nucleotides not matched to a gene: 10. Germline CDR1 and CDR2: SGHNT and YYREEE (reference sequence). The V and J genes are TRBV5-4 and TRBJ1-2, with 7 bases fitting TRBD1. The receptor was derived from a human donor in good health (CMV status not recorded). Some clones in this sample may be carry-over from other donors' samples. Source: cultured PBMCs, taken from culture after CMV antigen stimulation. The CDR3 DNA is TGTGCCAGCAGCTTCCAGCTGACAGGGTATAATGGCTACACCTTC. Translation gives CASSFQLTGYNGYTF.